This T cell receptor (beta chain) was sequenced in a study of T-cell memory formation after mild COVID-19. About this clonotype: No antigen is known for it.

cDNA libraries for TCR alpha and TCR beta, carrying sample barcodes and UMIs, came from 5'RACE with constant-segment primers. In TCRdb, the 5' RACE reads were re-called with MiXCR into one record per CDR3 protein. The table has nearly 350,000 distinct CDR3 sequences, 10% to 15% seen once. Looked up from germline, CDR1 is SGHKS and CDR2 is YYEKEE (reference sequence). This CDR3 comprises 15 residues. Trimming removed 4 bases from V and 9 bases from J; junction bases left unmatched: 9. Study-wide findings and caveats: There was a balanced CD4/CD8 profile in clones contracting day 15 to 85, and later expanders leaned CD4+. Whether second-wave clones peaking at day 37 were SARS-CoV-2 specific went unconfirmed. Pre-infection memory harbored some responding clones, suggesting cross-reactive memory joined.

The rearrangement joins TRBV5-5 to TRBJ1-6; TRBD1 matches 8 bases. The sequence was collected from a man aged 18 to 29 who had mild COVID-19 (a few samples of this study predate the infection). Cell type and time point are not known. Sequenced material: PBMCs or a T cell subset sorted from them (not recorded which). CDR3 region: CASSRGQGAGSPLHF. In DNA form, the CDR3 reads TGTGCCAGCAGCCGCGGGCAGGGGGCCGGTTCACCCCTCCACTTT.